This T cell receptor (beta chain) came from a study of cytomegalovirus exposure and HLA in healthy donors. This clone was found once. Its target is unknown. PCR primers comprised 60 Vbeta and 13 Jbeta primers. Only in-frame clones appear in the TCRdb table, and some are missing; sequencing was by immunoSEQ multiplex PCR. This sample has some 140,000 clones, with around 75% found just once. The study's findings and limits: A later analysis appeared to link common viral pathogens to several of the most significant clusters. In most subjects, TCR beta sequences reportedly gave accurate predictions of HLA-A and HLA-B alleles. Owing to their indistinguishability, certain V segments, notably TRBV6-2 and TRBV6-3, were excluded.

The CDR3 is 16 amino acids. V was trimmed by 5 bases and J by 3 bases, leaving 19 bases between them. The V gene's germline CDR1 is PRHDT and CDR2 FYEKMQ (reference sequence). V and J are TRBV13 and TRBJ2-5; tentatively, D is TRBD1 (5 bases). This clonotype originated in a man aged 40-50 years in good health and CMV-seronegative. The sample taken for sequencing was PBMCs. CDR3 in DNA: TGTGCCAGCAGCAGAAATCCAACAGACAGAGAAGAGACCCAGTACTTC. As protein: CASSRNPTDREETQYF.